There are many counts of the clone carrying this T cell receptor (beta chain). The researchers produced TCR beta cDNA from 450 to 600 ng total RNA with a constant-region primer. Construction of TCR beta libraries relied on three successive nested multiplex PCR rounds employing slightly modified ARM-PCR. Investigators reported that the first two PCR rounds, at about 11 cycles each, used TRBV1-TRBV30 forward primers with a C-beta reverse primer. TCRdb re-derived calls from the multiplex PCR reads in MiXCR, one entry per CDR3 protein. The sample has 250,000 to 350,000 distinct CDR3 sequences; almost 60% are singletons. Between the trimmed V and J ends, which lost 3 bases and 1 base, there was a span of 7 bases. Looked up from germline, CDR1 is MNHNS and CDR2 is SASEGT. The CDR3 runs 15 residues. The data were obtained in a study of tumor-infiltrating lymphocytes in primary liver carcinoma. Germline DNA was extracted too, while blood RNA derived from unsorted whole blood.

The chain uses TRBV6-1 and TRBJ2-6; D might be TRBD2 (6 bases). This clonotype was obtained from a woman in her 30s with primary liver carcinoma and hepatitis B virus infection. The specimen sequenced was peripheral blood. The CDR3 bases are TGTGCCAGCAGTGAGGGGGGATCTGGGGCCAACGTCCTGACTTTC. Its protein product is CASSEGGSGANVLTF.